This is a list of T cell receptor beta chains from one sample in a study of shared clonotypes between healthy human individuals. Data came from immunoSEQ multiplex PCR; TCRdb stores just in-frame clones and leaves some out. The sample holds about 1.5 million clones, around 95% seen once. Sequencing was carried out using naive CD4+ T cells sorted from blood. These receptors came from a man aged 25 to 45 in good health. Both conserved end residues are part of each CDR3.

cdr3_aa v_call
CATSRGEVKNTEAFF TRBV15
CASSAQPGNQPQHF TRBV2
CASSPKRTAEYEQYF TRBV18
CASSRDAPYEQYF TRBV25-1
CASTLQGTGAWGYTF TRBV6-6
CASSVAGSGISYNEQFF TRBV9
CASSPPATYEQYF TRBV18
CASSPTGVPYNEQFF TRBV18
CASSGDLAGAEQFF TRBV5-4
CASRGGGYTF TRBV9
CASRLETGPLTHEQFF TRBV5-1
CASSPRVGLYGYTF TRBV11-1
CASSRRQLGTNEKLFF TRBV5-1
CASSLARYGYTF TRBV7-9
CASSPGQTYNEQFF TRBV7-3
CAISDPRVAGGLTGELFF TRBV10-3
CASTRQGVSGEQYF TRBV27
CASSNQPGSTRGTQYF TRBV11-2
CASSTGIPYEQYF TRBV28
CASSGGLAVNTGELFF TRBV5-1
CASSQKGHQNTGELFF TRBV7-2
CAISAGQSSGNTIYF TRBV10-3
CASSLGPTSGGTDTQYF TRBV5-1
CASSLALMDGTDTQYF TRBV5-5
CASSVLAGEWETQYF TRBV18
CASAVGLVTDTQYF TRBV7-9
CATSRGGTYGYTF TRBV15
CASRQRSGEKLFF TRBV2
CASKEGTSKGNEQFF TRBV28
CASSMDRANTGELFF TRBV18
CASRKSGASGSSSYEQYF TRBV13
CASTRVGSHEQYF TRBV7-9
CASSFGRRVETQYF TRBV5-6
CASSLQGRVTGELFF TRBV7-6
CASSLEVWEKLFF TRBV5-5
CASSHRGREETQYF TRBV7-2
CASSIGAAKNIQYF TRBV19
CASSLDYYNEQFF TRBV7-2
CASSQGRASGKVAKNIQYF TRBV4-1
CASSLWTPITNQPQHF TRBV7-9
CASSLGRRRGDEKLFF TRBV5-1
CASSSPRVALHEQYF TRBV7-2
CASSRLVPGDKNTEAFF TRBV18
CASIPDRRFTGELFF TRBV2
CASSPPGQIGNEKLFF TRBV18
CASSESGFNQPQHF TRBV10-2
CASTVAGSGSPDTQYF TRBV9
CASYYRRNSEAFF TRBV6-5
CASSFLRGPANQPQHF TRBV28
CASSPAGLDEKLFF TRBV18
CASSELGLITDTQYF TRBV2
CASSPWTSGRSYEQYF TRBV7-2
CASSTRPSDEAFF TRBV18